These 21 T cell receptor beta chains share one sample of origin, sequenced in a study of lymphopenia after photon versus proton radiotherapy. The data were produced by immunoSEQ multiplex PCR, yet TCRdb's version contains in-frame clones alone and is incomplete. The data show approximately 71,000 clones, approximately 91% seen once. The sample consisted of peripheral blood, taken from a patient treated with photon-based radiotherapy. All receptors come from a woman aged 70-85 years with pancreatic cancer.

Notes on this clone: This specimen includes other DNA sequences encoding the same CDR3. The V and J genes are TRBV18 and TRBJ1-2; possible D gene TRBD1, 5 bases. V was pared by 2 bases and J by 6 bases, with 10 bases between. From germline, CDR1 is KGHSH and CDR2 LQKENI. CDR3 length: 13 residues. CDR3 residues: CASSPDSLDGYTF. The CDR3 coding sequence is TGTGCCAGCTCACCAGACAGTCTCGATGGCTACACCTTC.

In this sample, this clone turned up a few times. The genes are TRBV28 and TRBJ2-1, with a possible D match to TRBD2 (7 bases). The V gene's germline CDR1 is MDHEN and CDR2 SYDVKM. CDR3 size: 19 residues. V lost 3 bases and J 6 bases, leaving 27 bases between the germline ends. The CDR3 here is CASSLGLGGGGRHPNEQFF. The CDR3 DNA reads TGTGCCAGCAGTTTGGGATTGGGGGGGGGCGGCCGCCACCCCAATGAGCAGTTCTTC.

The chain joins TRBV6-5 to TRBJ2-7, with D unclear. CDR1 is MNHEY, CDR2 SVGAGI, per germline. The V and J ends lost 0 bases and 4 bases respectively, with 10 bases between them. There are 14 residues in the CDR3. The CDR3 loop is CASSYSTGAYEQYF. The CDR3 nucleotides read TGTGCCAGCAGTTACTCGACTGGAGCGTACGAGCAGTACTTC.

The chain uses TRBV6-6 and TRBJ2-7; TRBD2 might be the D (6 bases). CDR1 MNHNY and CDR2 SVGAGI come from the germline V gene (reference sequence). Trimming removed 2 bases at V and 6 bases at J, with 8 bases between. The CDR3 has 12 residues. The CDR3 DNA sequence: TGTGCCAGCAGTTACGGGGGACTCGAGCAGTACTTC. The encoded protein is CASSYGGLEQYF.

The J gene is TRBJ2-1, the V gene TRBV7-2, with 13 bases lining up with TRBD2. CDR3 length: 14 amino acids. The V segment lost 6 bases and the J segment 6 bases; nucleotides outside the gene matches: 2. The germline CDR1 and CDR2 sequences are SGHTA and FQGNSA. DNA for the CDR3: TGTGCCAGCAGTTGGACTAGCGGGGGCAATGAGCAGTTCTTC. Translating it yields CASSWTSGGNEQFF.

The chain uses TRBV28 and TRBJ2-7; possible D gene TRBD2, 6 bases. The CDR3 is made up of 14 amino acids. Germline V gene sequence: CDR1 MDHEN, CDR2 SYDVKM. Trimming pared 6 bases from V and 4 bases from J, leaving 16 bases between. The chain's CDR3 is CASRFGRNTYEQYF. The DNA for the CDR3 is TGTGCCAGCAGATTCGGGAGAAATACTTACGAGCAGTACTTC.

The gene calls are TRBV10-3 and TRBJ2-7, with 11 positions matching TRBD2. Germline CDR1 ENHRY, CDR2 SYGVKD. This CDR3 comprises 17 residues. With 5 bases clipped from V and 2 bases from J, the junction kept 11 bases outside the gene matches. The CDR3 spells CAISPGTSGSSTYEQYF. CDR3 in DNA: TGTGCCATCAGTCCGGGCACTAGCGGGAGTTCAACCTACGAGCAGTACTTC.

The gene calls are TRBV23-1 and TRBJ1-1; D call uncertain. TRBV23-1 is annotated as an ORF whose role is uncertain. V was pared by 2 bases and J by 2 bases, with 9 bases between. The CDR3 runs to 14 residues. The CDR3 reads CASSQGSGNTEAFF. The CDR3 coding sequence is TGCGCCAGCAGTCAAGGTTCGGGAAACACTGAAGCTTTCTTT.

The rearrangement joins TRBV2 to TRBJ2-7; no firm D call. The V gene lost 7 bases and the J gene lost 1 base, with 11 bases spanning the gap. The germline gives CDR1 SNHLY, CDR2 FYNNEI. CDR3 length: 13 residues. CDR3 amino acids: CASTRMGSYEQYF. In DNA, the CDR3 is TGTGCCAGCACCCGAATGGGATCCTACGAGCAGTACTTC.

The CDR3 region is CASSPIGGRGSTDTQYF. Here the CDR3 DNA reads TGTGCCAGCAGCCCGATTGGGGGGCGGGGGAGCACAGATACGCAGTATTTT. V and J are TRBV7-3 and TRBJ2-3, with D perhaps TRBD2 (7 bases). CDR3 length equals 17 residues. Deletions cut 5 bases from V and 0 bases from J, with 18 bases between. Germline assignment: CDR1 SGHTA and CDR2 FQGTGA.

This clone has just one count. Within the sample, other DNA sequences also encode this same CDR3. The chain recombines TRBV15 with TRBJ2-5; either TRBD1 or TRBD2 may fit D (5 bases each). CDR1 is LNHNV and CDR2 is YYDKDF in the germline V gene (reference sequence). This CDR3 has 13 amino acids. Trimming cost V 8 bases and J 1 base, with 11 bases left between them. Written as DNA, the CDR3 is TGTGCCACCTCCCCGGGGCCCCAAGAGACCCAGTACTTC. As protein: CATSPGPQETQYF.

This CDR3 reads CASRTGDYEQYF. DNA for the CDR3: TGTGCCAGCCGGACAGGGGACTACGAGCAGTACTTC. The chain is built from TRBV28 and TRBJ2-7; TRBD1 matches 9 bases. The CDR3 has 12 residues. V gave up 8 bases and J gave up 3 bases; unmatched junction bases: 2. CDR1 is MDHEN, CDR2 SYDVKM, per germline.

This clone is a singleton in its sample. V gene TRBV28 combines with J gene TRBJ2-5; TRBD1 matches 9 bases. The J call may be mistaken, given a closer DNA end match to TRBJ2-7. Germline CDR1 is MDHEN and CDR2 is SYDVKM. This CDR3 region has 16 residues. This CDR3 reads CASSPPPGQGPYEQYF. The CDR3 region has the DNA TGTGCCAGCAGTCCTCCCCCGGGACAGGGCCCCTACGAGCAGTACTTC.

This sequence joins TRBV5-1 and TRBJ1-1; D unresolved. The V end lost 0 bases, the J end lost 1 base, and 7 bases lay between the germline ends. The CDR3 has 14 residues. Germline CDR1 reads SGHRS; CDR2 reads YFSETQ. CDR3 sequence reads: CASSLGPSNTEAFF. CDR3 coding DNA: TGCGCCAGCAGCTTGGGTCCGTCGAACACTGAAGCTTTCTTT. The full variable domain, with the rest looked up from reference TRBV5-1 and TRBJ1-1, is KAGVTQTPRYLIKTRGQQVTLSCSPISGHRSVSWYQQTPGQGLQFLFEYFSETQRNKGNFPGRFSGRQFSNSRSEMNVSTLELGDSALYLCASSLGPSNTEAFFGQGTRLTVV.

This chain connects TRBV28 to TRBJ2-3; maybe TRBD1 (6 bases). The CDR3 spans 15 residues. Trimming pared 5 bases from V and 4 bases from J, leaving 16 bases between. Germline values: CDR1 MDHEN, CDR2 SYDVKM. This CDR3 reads CASSRPGTFSDTQYF. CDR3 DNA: TGTGCCAGCAGTCGCCCCGGGACATTCTCAGATACGCAGTATTTT.

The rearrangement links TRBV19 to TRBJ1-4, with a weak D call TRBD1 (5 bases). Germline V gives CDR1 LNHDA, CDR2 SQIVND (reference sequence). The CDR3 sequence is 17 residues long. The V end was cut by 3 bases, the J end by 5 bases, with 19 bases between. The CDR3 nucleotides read TGTGCCAGTAGTATTAGGTATAGGGCAGGGAGGAATGAAAAACTGTTTTTT. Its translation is CASSIRYRAGRNEKLFF. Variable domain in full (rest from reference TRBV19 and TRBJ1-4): DGGITQSPKYLFRKEGQNVTLSCEQNLNHDAMYWYRQDPGQGLRLIYYSQIVNDFQKGDIAEGYSVSREKKESFPLTVTSAQKNPTAFYLCASSIRYRAGRNEKLFFGSGTQLSVL.

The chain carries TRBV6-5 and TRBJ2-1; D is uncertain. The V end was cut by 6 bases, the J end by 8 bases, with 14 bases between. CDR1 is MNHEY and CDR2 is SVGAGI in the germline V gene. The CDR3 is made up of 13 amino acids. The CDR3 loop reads CASRDLPYDEQFF. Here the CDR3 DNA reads TGTGCCAGCAGAGACTTACCATACGATGAGCAGTTCTTC.

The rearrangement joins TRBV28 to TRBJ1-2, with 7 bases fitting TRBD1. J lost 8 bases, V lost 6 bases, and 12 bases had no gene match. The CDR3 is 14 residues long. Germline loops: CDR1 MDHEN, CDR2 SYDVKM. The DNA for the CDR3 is TGTGCCAGCAGCTTGCCACAGGGGATAAGGGGCTACACCTTC. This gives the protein CASSLPQGIRGYTF.

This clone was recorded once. CDR3 nucleotides: TGTGCCAGCAGCCCAAACCTAGCGGGGGCGAACACCGGGGAGCTGTTTTTT. Translated: CASSPNLAGANTGELFF. The chain employs TRBV7-2 and TRBJ2-2; 10 bases are a match to TRBD2. The CDR3 is 17 residues long. V lost 5 bases and J lost 0; bases outside the gene matches: 6. Germline values: CDR1 SGHTA, CDR2 FQGNSA.

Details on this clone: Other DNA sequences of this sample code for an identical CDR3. The CDR3 region has the DNA TGCGCCAGCAGCCAAGAGCTCGCTGATACGCAGTATTTT. Translated: CASSQELADTQYF. This chain connects TRBV4-3 to TRBJ2-3; D remains ambiguous. The V end was cut by 0 bases, the J end by 6 bases, with 7 bases between. This CDR3 comprises 13 residues. The germline gives CDR1 LGHNA, CDR2 YSLEER.

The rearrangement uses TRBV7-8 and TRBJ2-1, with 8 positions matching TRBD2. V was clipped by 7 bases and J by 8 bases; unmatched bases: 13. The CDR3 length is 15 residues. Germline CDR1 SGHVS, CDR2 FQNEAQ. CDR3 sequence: CASTPSRSGSYEQFF. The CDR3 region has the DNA TGTGCCAGCACCCCCTCAAGAAGCGGGAGCTATGAGCAGTTCTTC. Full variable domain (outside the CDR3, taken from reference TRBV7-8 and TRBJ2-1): GAGVSQSPRYKVAKRGQDVALRCDPISGHVSLFWYQQALGQGPEFLTYFQNEAQLDKSGLPSDRFFAERPEGSVSTLKIQRTQQEDSAVYLCASTPSRSGSYEQFFGPGTRLTVL.